Detailed here is one T cell receptor (beta chain). Its target is not known. The junction had 3 bases not matched to a gene; V was cut back by 5 bases and J by 5 bases. The CDR3 consists of 14 residues. Per the germline V gene, CDR1 is MNHNS and CDR2 is SASEGT. It was with 60 Vbeta and 13 Jbeta primers that the PCR ran. The repertoire was sequenced with immunoSEQ multiplex PCR; TCRdb's copy has only in-frame clones and lacks some. The table shows around 100,000 clones, with roughly 71% occurring only once. The data were obtained in a study of cytomegalovirus exposure and HLA in healthy donors. Study-level points and caveats: A later analysis found that most CMV-associated TCR beta chains appeared HLA-restricted. In all likelihood, a cluster of highly shared sequence variants was a sequencing artifact. Presence/absence analyses assumed roughly uniform sequencing depth across donors.

The chain employs TRBV6-1 and TRBJ1-4; 9 nucleotides line up with TRBD1. The sequencing sample was made of PBMCs. The TCR comes from a man aged 40-49 years in good health and CMV-seropositive. The CDR3 coding sequence is TGTGCCAGCAGTACCGGGACAGGGAATGAAAAACTGTTTTTT. As protein: CASSTGTGNEKLFF.